This T cell receptor (beta chain) was recovered during a study of cytomegalovirus exposure and HLA in healthy donors. Study-wide points: There were some V segments, including TRBV6-2 and TRBV6-3, excluded as indistinguishable. The authors judged a highly shared variant cluster likely a sequencing artifact. It was reported in a later analysis that an Asian-associated ancestry cluster showed fewer N-insertions than the 666-donor mean.

Comments on this clone: The antigen is unknown.

Both 60 Vbeta primers and 13 Jbeta primers went into the PCR. Assay: immunoSEQ multiplex PCR; the TCRdb copy retains only in-frame clones and omits some. Of more than 95,000 clones listed, under 85% are singletons. The V and J ends lost 7 bases and 6 bases, in that order; junction bases with no gene match: 8. The germline CDR1 and CDR2 sequences are MDHEN and SYDVKM. The CDR3 consists of 14 residues. The sample taken for sequencing was PBMCs. This chain connects TRBV28 to TRBJ2-3; 9 nucleotides agree with TRBD2. The receptor comes from a woman in her forties or fifties in good health and CMV-seropositive. The CDR3 bases are TGTGCCAGCAAGGGCGGGGGGGTTTCGGATACGCAGTATTTT. Protein sequence: CASKGGGVSDTQYF.